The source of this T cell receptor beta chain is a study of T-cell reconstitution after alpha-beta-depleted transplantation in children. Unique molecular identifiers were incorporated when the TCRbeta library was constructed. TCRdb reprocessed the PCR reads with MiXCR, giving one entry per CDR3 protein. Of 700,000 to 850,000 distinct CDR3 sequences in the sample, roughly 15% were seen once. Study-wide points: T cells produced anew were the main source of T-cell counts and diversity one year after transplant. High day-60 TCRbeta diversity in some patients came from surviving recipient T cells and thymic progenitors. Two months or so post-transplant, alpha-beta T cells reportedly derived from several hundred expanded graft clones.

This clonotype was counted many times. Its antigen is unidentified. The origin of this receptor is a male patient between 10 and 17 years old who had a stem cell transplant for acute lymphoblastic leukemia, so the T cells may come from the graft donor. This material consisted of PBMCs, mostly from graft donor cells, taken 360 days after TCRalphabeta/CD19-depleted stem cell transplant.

The CDR3 protein is CASSSSRGTANEKLFF. CDR3 DNA: TGTGCCAGCAGTTCCTCTAGGGGGACGGCGAATGAAAAACTGTTTTTT. The J gene is TRBJ1-4, the V gene TRBV28; TRBD1 might be the D (6 bases). Germline CDR1 reads MDHEN; CDR2 reads SYDVKM. CDR3 length equals 16 residues. Trimming took 4 bases from V and 5 from J, leaving 17 bases between them.